The clone carrying this T cell receptor beta chain has just a few counts. Its target is not known. The data were taken from a study of blood T cells in healthy people across ages. The CDR3 totals 15 residues. Trimming stripped 10 bases from V and 2 bases from J, with 21 bases between. Primed by a sample-barcoded 5' primer and a J-beta primer mix, a second PCR proceeded for about 6 to 11 cycles. TCRdb analysed the 5' RACE reads with MiXCR anew, one entry per CDR3 protein. The repertoire holds around 520,000 distinct CDR3 sequences, roughly a quarter seen once, with roughly 3.5% in the top ten. Points from the study as a whole: Long-lived donors had more naive CD4+ cells and higher diversity than aged donors.

These same records also appear under a second study, on T cells of mothers and their children. That work contributes: The analysis detected no persistent microchimeric T cell clones.

The sequence was collected from a boy aged 2 to 10 in good health. The sequencing sample was made of blood. The V call is TRBV23-1, the J call TRBJ2-7; a possible D gene is TRBD1 (6 bases). TRBV23-1 is flagged as an ORF with uncertain function. CDR3 sequence (DNA): TGCGCCACCGAAAAGGCGCGACAGGCAACCTACGAGCAGTACTTC. Its translation: CATEKARQATYEQYF.